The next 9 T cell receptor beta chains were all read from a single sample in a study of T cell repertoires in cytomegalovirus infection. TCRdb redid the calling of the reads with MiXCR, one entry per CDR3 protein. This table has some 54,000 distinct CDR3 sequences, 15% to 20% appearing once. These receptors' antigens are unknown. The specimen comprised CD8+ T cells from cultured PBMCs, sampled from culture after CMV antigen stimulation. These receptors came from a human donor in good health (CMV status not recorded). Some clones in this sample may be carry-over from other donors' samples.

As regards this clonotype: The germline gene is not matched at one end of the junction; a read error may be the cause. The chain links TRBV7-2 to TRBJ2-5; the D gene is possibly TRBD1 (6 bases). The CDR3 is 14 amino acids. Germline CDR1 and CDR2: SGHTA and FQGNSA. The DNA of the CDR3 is TGTGCCAGCAGCTTCACAGGGATCCAAGAGACCGAGTACTTC. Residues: CASSFTGIQETEYF. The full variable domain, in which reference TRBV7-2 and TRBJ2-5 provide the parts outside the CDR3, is GAGVSQSPSNKVTEKGKDVELRCDPISGHTALYWYRQSLGQGLEFLIYFQGNSAPDKSGLPSDRFSAERTGGSVSTLTIQRTQQEDSAVYLCASSFTGIQETEYFGPGTRLLVL.

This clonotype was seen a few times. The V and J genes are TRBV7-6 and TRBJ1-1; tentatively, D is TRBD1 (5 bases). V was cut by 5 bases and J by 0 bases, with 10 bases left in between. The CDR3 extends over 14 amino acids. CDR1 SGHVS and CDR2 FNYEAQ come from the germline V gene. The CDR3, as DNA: TGTGCCAGCAGCGAAGGGACGGTGAACACTGAAGCTTTCTTT. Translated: CASSEGTVNTEAFF.

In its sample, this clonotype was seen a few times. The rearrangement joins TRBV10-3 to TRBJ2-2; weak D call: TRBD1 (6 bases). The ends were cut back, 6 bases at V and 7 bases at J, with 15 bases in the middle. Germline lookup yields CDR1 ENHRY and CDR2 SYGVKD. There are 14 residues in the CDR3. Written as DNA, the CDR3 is TGTGCCATCAGAACACAGGGAACTAACGGGGAGCTGTTTTTT. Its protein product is CAIRTQGTNGELFF.

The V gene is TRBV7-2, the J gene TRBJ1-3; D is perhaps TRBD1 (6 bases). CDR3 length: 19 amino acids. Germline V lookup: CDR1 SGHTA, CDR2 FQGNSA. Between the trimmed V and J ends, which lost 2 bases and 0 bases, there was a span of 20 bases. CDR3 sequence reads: CASSLFAGGTGTSGNTIYF. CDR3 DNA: TGTGCCAGCAGCTTATTTGCCGGGGGAACAGGGACCTCTGGAAACACCATATATTTT.

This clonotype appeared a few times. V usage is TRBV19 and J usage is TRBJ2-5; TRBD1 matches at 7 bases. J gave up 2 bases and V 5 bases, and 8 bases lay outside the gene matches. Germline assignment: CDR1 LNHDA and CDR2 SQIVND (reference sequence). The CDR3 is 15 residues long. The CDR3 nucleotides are TGTGCCAGTAGTCCCCCGGGACAGACACAAGAGACCCAGTACTTC. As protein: CASSPPGQTQETQYF.

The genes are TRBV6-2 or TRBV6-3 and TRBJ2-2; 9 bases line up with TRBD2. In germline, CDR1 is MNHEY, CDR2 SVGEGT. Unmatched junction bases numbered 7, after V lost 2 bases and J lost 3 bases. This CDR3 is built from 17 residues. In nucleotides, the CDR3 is TGTGCCAGCAGTTACCCCCGTTCTAGCGGGGACACCGGGGAGCTGTTTTTT. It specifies CASSYPRSSGDTGELFF.

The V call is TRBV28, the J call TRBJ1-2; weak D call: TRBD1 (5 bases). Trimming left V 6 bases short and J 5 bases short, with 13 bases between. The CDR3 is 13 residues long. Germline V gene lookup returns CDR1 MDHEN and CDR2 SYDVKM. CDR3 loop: CASSPSGGYGYTF. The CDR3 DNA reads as TGTGCCAGCAGCCCGAGTGGGGGGTATGGCTACACCTTC.

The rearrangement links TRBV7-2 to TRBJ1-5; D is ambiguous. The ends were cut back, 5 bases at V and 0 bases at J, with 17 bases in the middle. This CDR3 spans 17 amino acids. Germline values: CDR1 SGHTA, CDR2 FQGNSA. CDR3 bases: TGTGCCAGCAGCGGGCCCCTGGGCCCTTATAGCAATCAGCCCCAGCATTTT. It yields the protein CASSGPLGPYSNQPQHF.

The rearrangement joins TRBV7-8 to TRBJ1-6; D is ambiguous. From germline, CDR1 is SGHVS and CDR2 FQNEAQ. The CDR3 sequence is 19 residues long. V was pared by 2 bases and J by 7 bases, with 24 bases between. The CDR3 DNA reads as TGTGCCAGCAGCTTAAGAGAGGCCGGGAGGGCCCGGTGGAATTCACCCCTCCACTTT. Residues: CASSLREAGRARWNSPLHF.